The following is a T cell receptor (beta chain) sequence with its context. The data are from a study of PD-L1 blockade in urothelial cancer. Background on the study: Across blood samples, T cells had a median count of about 140,000.

V shed 4 bases and J shed 0 bases, with 12 bases lying between them. The germline V gene has CDR1 KGHSH and CDR2 LQKENI. CDR3 length equals 16 residues. Method: immunoSEQ multiplex PCR; TCRdb's copy keeps in-frame clones and lacks some. Found here are some 29,000 clones, about 88% of them singletons; the top ten hold about 2%. Enrolled patients showed locally advanced or metastatic urothelial carcinoma. V usage is TRBV18 and J usage is TRBJ1-4, with D possibly TRBD1 on 5 matching bases. This TCR came from a middle-aged man with urothelial cancer. The sample was PBMCs, taken around atezolizumab (anti-PD-L1) treatment. The CDR3 region has the DNA TGTGCCAGCTCACAAGACAGCCCTGCAACTAATGAAAAACTGTTTTTT. Translation: CASSQDSPATNEKLFF.